The following is a T cell receptor (beta chain) sequence with its context. Source study methods: Amplification of reference gene primers was used by the study to estimate nucleated cell counts. Assay used: immunoSEQ multiplex PCR; TCRdb lists only in-frame clones, some missing. The V and J calls and clone size come from that table; D and trimming were worked out from the DNA. The sample records about 110,000 clones, 80% to 85% being singletons. The sample belongs to a study of blood T cell repertoires in COVID-19. Overall study context: PBMCs, B-cell-depleted T cells, or T cells provided the cDNA or gDNA that made up the material.

The CDR3 runs to 17 residues. Germline CDR1 is SGHRS and CDR2 is YFSETQ. The J segment lost 1 base and the V segment lost 0 bases, leaving 4 bases of the junction unmatched. The source material was peripheral blood. This receptor was identified in a human donor in a cohort sampled during active COVID-19. The rearrangement links TRBV5-1 to TRBJ2-3, with 11 bases lining up with TRBD2. CDR3 in amino acids: CASSLALLAGGTDTQYF. The CDR3 DNA reads as TGCGCCAGCAGCTTGGCCTTACTAGCGGGAGGCACAGATACGCAGTATTTT.